This T cell receptor (beta chain) came from a study of shared clonotypes between healthy human individuals. Background on the study: Every donor yielded three CD4 naive, three CD4 memory, two CD8 naive and one CD8 memory plate.

Researchers divided each subset's genomic DNA evenly across several immunoSEQ plates. Original handling: ImmunoSEQ output held junction-only sequences without quality scores, so filtering differed. The method was immunoSEQ multiplex PCR; TCRdb's version includes in-frame clones alone and lacks a portion of them. The D gene and trimming were derived from the DNA, and the V and J assignments and clone size from that table. The data show around 1.6 million clones, 95% to 99% seen once. Germline CDR1 and CDR2: MNHNS and SASEGT. The CDR3 totals 14 residues. V gave up 0 bases and J gave up 10 bases, with 15 bases separating them.

The rearrangement links TRBV6-1 to TRBJ1-1; D is unresolved. The sample comprised naive CD4+ T cells sorted from blood. As for subset: CD45RA+ positively selected. This receptor was taken from a young man in good health. The CDR3 is CASSEAWPRVVAFF. CDR3 in DNA: TGTGCCAGCAGTGAAGCCTGGCCGAGAGTCGTAGCTTTCTTT.